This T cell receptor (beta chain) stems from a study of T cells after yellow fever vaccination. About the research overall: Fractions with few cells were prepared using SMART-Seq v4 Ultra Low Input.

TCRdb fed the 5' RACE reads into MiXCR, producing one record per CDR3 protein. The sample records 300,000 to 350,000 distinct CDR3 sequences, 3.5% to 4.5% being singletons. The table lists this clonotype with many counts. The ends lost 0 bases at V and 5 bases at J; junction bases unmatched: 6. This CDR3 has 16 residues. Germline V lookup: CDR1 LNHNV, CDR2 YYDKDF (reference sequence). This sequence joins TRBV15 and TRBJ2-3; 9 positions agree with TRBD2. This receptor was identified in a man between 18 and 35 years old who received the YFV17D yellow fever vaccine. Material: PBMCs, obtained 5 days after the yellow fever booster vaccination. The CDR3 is CATSRDQAGGLDTQYF. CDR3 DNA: TGTGCCACCAGCAGAGATCAAGCGGGGGGCTTAGATACGCAGTATTTT.